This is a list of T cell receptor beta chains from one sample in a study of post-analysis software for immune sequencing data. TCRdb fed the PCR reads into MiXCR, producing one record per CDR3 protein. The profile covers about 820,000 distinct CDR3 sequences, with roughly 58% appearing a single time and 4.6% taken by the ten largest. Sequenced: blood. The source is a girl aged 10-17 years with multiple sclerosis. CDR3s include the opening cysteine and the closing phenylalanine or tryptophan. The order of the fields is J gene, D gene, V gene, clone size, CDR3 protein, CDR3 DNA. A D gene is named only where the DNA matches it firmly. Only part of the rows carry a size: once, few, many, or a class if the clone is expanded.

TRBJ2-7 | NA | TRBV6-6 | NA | CASSTEGRIYPYEQYF | TGTGCCAGCAGCACGGAGGGTCGCATTTATCCCTACGAGCAGTACTTC
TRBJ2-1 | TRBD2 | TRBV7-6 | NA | CANSLVGLAGNRASEQFF | TGTGCCAACAGCTTAGTGGGACTAGCGGGCAATAGGGCGAGTGAGCAGTTCTTC
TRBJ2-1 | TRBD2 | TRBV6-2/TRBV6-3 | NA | CASSWGGLAEQFF | TGTGCCAGCAGTTGGGGAGGGTTGGCTGAGCAGTTCTTC
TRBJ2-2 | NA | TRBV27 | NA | CASSLSGTGGRTGELFF | TGTGCCAGCAGTTTATCGGGCACAGGAGGACGCACCGGGGAGCTGTTTTTT
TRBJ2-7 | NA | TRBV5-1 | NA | CASSLGMGVAVGEQYF | TGCGCCAGCAGCTTGGGGATGGGGGTAGCGGTAGGGGAGCAGTACTTC
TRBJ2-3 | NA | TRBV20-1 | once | CSASQGSPDTQYF | TGCAGTGCTAGTCAAGGCTCTCCAGATACGCAGTATTTT
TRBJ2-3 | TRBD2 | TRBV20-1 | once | CSARELRAGVKDTQYF | TGCAGTGCTAGAGAACTTAGAGCGGGGGTGAAAGATACGCAGTATTTT
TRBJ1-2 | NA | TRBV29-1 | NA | CSVLWRAGHTF | TGCAGCGTTCTGTGGAGGGCCGGCCACACCTTC
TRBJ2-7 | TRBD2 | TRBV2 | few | CASSMWEGAHEQYF | TGTGCCAGCAGTATGTGGGAGGGCGCCCACGAGCAGTACTTC
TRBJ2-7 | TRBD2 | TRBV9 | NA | CASSGGLAGVQYEQYF | TGTGCCAGCAGCGGGGGACTAGCGGGCGTCCAATACGAGCAGTACTTC
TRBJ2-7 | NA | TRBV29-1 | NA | CSVEDRRSESSYEQYF | TGCAGCGTTGAAGATCGTCGGTCGGAGAGCTCCTACGAGCAGTACTTC
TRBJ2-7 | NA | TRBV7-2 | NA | CASSPRRAYEQYF | TGTGCCAGCAGCCCCCGGAGGGCCTACGAGCAGTACTTC
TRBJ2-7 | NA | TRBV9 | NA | CASSVMVDSYEQYF | TGTGCCAGCAGCGTAATGGTAGACTCCTACGAGCAGTACTTC
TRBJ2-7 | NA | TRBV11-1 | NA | CASSLGGGRGYEQYF | TGTGCCAGCAGCTTAGGAGGCGGACGCGGCTACGAGCAGTACTTC
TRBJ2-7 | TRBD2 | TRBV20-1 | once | CSAAWTGGEKGVGDEQYF | TGCAGTGCCGCATGGACCGGGGGGGAAAAGGGCGTAGGAGACGAGCAGTACTTC
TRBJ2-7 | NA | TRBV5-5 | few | CASSTGHLISYEQYF | TGTGCCAGCAGCACGGGACACCTGATCTCCTACGAGCAGTACTTC